In this sample, the clone carrying this TCR beta chain turned up many times. V lost 5 bases to trimming and J lost 5 bases; unmatched junction nucleotides: 6. The CDR3 sequence is 15 residues long. Germline CDR1 and CDR2: SNHLY and FYNNEI. TCRdb's table, derived via immunoSEQ multiplex PCR, lists solely in-frame clones and lacks some. The table lists approximately 150,000 clones, about 83% of them singletons. The sample originates from a study of blood T cell repertoires in COVID-19. J is TRBJ1-6 and V is TRBV2, with TRBD1 identical over 7 bases. This TCR came from a man in his forties or fifties with acute or convalescent COVID-19. Sample: peripheral blood. The CDR3 reads CASSPHRGNNSPLHF. DNA of the CDR3: TGTGCCAGCAGTCCCCACAGGGGCAATAATTCACCCCTCCACTTT.